This is a list of T cell receptor beta chains from one sample in a study of T cell repertoires in cytomegalovirus infection. Using its own MiXCR run on the reads, TCRdb lists one record per CDR3 protein. The data contain around 170,000 distinct CDR3 sequences, 15% to 20% of them singletons. Sequencing was done on a sample of CD8+ T cells from PBMCs. All receptors derive from a human donor in good health (CMV status not recorded). Some clones in this sample may be carry-over from other donors' samples. The CDR3 runs from the conserved cysteine through the conserved F or W. A D gene is named only where the DNA matches it firmly. Clone size is stated in some rows and not others, as once, few, many or a class when expanded.

size	D	V	J	length	CDR3	DNA
-	-	TRBV7-3	TRBJ2-1	16	CASSLRGVGSYNEQFF	TGTGCCAGCAGCTTACGAGGGGTTGGGTCCTACAATGAGCAGTTCTTC
-	TRBD1	TRBV14	TRBJ2-1	18	CASSHPGGIRATYNEQFF	TGTGCCAGCAGCCATCCAGGGGGTATCCGAGCAACCTACAATGAGCAGTTCTTC
-	-	TRBV11-3	TRBJ2-5	13	CASCLGGRQTQYF	TGTGCCAGCTGCTTAGGTGGGAGACAGACCCAGTACTTC
-	-	TRBV5-1	TRBJ2-7	13	CASSPGVGREQYF	TGCGCCAGCAGCCCGGGCGTCGGGCGCGAGCAGTACTTC
many	-	TRBV7-2	TRBJ2-3	14	CASSLARVTDTQYF	TGTGCCAGCAGCTTAGCCAGGGTGACAGATACGCAGTATTTT
-	TRBD2	TRBV7-2	TRBJ2-1	16	CASSWGVGGGNNEQFF	TGTGCCAGCAGCTGGGGAGTGGGGGGGGGTAACAATGAGCAGTTCTTC
few	-	TRBV6-2/TRBV6-3	TRBJ2-7	13	CASSYRGAYEQYF	TGTGCCAGCAGTTACAGGGGGGCCTACGAGCAGTACTTC
-	-	TRBV12-3/TRBV12-4	TRBJ2-1	14	CASRSLRDINEQFF	TGTGCCAGCAGATCTCTCCGGGACATAAATGAGCAGTTCTTC
few	-	TRBV12-3/TRBV12-4	TRBJ2-5	15	CASSLPGAYQETQYF	TGTGCCAGCAGTCTTCCCGGCGCCTACCAAGAGACCCAGTACTTC
few	-	TRBV7-6	TRBJ2-1	15	CASSLGVDQNNEQFF	TGTGCCAGCAGCTTAGGGGTGGACCAGAACAATGAGCAGTTCTTC
-	TRBD2	TRBV7-9	TRBJ2-3	13	CASQAPGGDTQYF	TGTGCCAGCCAGGCACCGGGAGGAGATACGCAGTATTTT
-	-	TRBV7-9	TRBJ2-1	14	CASSPPLTYNEQFF	TGTGCCAGCAGCCCCCCCTTAACCTACAATGAGCAGTTCTTC
-	-	TRBV28	TRBJ2-7	15	CASSLPPGLGGEQYF	TGTGCCAGCAGTTTACCACCAGGGTTGGGTGGGGAGCAGTACTTC
few	-	TRBV28	TRBJ2-3	13	CASSSPLVHTQYF	TGTGCCAGCAGTTCCCCGCTGGTGCATACGCAGTATTTT
-	-	TRBV29-1	TRBJ2-5	16	CSVEYTHRGVEETQYF	TGCAGCGTTGAATACACGCACAGAGGGGTGGAAGAGACCCAGTACTTC
few	TRBD1	TRBV10-2	TRBJ2-7	16	CASRFSQPGQGYEQYF	TGCGCCAGCAGATTTAGCCAACCGGGACAGGGCTACGAGCAGTACTTC
many	-	TRBV12-3/TRBV12-4	TRBJ1-1	14	CASSFEVGSTEAFF	TGTGCCAGCAGTTTTGAGGTCGGGAGTACTGAAGCTTTCTTT
few	TRBD2	TRBV28	TRBJ2-7	15	CASSLGTSGMREQYF	TGTGCCAGCAGTTTAGGGACTAGCGGGATGCGGGAGCAGTACTTC
-	TRBD2	TRBV11-2	TRBJ2-1	15	CASSSTSGPYNEQFF	TGTGCCAGCAGCTCGACTAGCGGGCCCTACAATGAGCAGTTCTTC
-	-	TRBV19	TRBJ1-2	15	CASSIDTGRVDGYTF	TGTGCCAGTAGTATAGATACGGGCCGTGTGGATGGCTACACCTTC
few	-	TRBV7-8	TRBJ1-1	14	CASSRMGQKDEAFF	TGTGCCAGCAGCCGCATGGGACAAAAAGATGAAGCTTTCTTT
-	-	TRBV6-2/TRBV6-3	TRBJ2-1	12	CASSYGVNEQFF	TGTGCCAGCAGTTACGGAGTAAATGAGCAGTTCTTC
few	-	TRBV29-1	TRBJ2-1	11	CSVDVGNEQFF	TGCAGCGTTGATGTAGGTAATGAGCAGTTCTTC
-	-	TRBV20-1	TRBJ1-2	12	CSARDVWGGYTF	TGCAGTGCTAGAGATGTGTGGGGGGGCTACACCTTC
few	-	TRBV27	TRBJ1-2	16	CASSFATDLTNYGYTF	TGTGCCAGCAGTTTTGCGACAGATCTTACTAACTATGGCTACACCTTC
few	-	TRBV28	TRBJ2-2	19	CASSFWGVQGTPNTGELFF	TGTGCCAGCAGTTTCTGGGGGGTACAGGGAACCCCGAACACCGGGGAGCTGTTTTTT
many	TRBD2	TRBV2	TRBJ2-3	15	CATIKRGALGDTQYF	TGTGCCACCATAAAGCGGGGGGCACTGGGAGATACGCAGTATTTT
few	TRBD1	TRBV15	TRBJ2-5	16	CATSSTVTGPQETQYF	TGTGCCACCAGCAGTACCGTGACAGGGCCCCAAGAGACCCAGTACTTC
few	TRBD1	TRBV27	TRBJ1-2	18	CASSPQDRYRGPYYGYTF	TGTGCCAGCAGTCCCCAAGACCGATACAGGGGACCTTACTATGGCTACACCTTC
-	-	TRBV7-6	TRBJ2-2	10	CASNTGELFF	TGTGCCAGCAACACCGGGGAGCTGTTTTTT
-	TRBD2	TRBV12-3/TRBV12-4	TRBJ2-1	14	CASRTGTSAVEQFF	TGTGCCAGCAGAACCGGGACTAGCGCGGTTGAGCAGTTCTTC
few	-	TRBV6-2/TRBV6-3	TRBJ2-1	15	CASSSVGGGYNEQFF	TGTGCCAGCAGTTCCGTTGGAGGGGGCTACAATGAGCAGTTCTTC
-	TRBD1	TRBV7-2	TRBJ2-4	15	CVSSLGTAKRNIQYF	TGTGTCAGCAGCTTAGGGACAGCCAAAAGAAACATTCAGTACTTC
few	-	TRBV19	TRBJ1-1	10	CASFNREAFF	TGTGCCAGTTTCAACAGGGAAGCTTTCTTT
many	-	TRBV7-6	TRBJ1-1	15	CASSLGVGLNTEAFF	TGTGCCAGCAGCTTAGGGGTGGGCTTGAACACTGAAGCTTTCTTT
-	-	TRBV29-1	TRBJ2-1	14	CSFIQEYRGNEQFF	TGCAGCTTCATACAGGAATATAGGGGCAATGAGCAGTTCTTC
few	-	TRBV7-2	TRBJ1-4	15	CASSYWGSVNEKLFF	TGTGCCAGCAGCTATTGGGGGTCCGTTAATGAAAAACTGTTTTTT
-	TRBD2	TRBV7-2	TRBJ2-3	17	CASSLVTSGGSTDTQYF	TGTGCCAGCAGCTTGGTTACTAGCGGGGGCAGCACAGATACGCAGTATTTT
few	TRBD2	TRBV7-8	TRBJ2-1	14	CASSLRLAGDEQFF	TGTGCCAGCAGCTTAAGGCTAGCGGGAGATGAGCAGTTCTTC
few	TRBD1	TRBV4-2	TRBJ2-7	13	CASSHEQGDEQYF	TGTGCCAGCAGCCATGAACAGGGGGACGAGCAGTACTTC
few	TRBD1	TRBV6-2/TRBV6-3	TRBJ2-1	15	CASSEWQGAGDKQFF	TGTGCCAGCAGTGAATGGCAGGGGGCAGGGGATAAGCAGTTCTTC
-	-	TRBV3-1	TRBJ1-2	16	CASSLQTLAGVNGYTF	TGTGCCAGCAGCCTTCAGACCTTAGCGGGGGTGAATGGCTACACCTTC
-	-	TRBV7-6	TRBJ1-1	13	CASSLYRQEGAFF	TGTGCCAGCAGCCTGTACCGACAGGAAGGAGCTTTCTTT
many	-	TRBV7-2	TRBJ2-3	17	CASSGRTAPLSTDTQYF	TGTGCCAGCAGCGGCAGGACAGCACCCCTTAGCACAGATACGCAGTATTTT
-	-	TRBV6-5	TRBJ2-1	16	CASSYSLQGRGGEQFF	TGTGCCAGCAGTTACTCCCTCCAGGGACGGGGTGGTGAGCAGTTCTTC
few	TRBD1	TRBV28	TRBJ2-1	17	CASSSFPRDRKNNEQFF	TGTGCCAGCAGTTCCTTCCCCCGGGACAGAAAAAACAATGAGCAGTTCTTC
few	-	TRBV4-3	TRBJ2-4	17	CASSQDPAGVSKNIQYF	TGCGCCAGCAGCCAAGATCCGGCCGGAGTGTCCAAAAACATTCAGTACTTC
few	TRBD1	TRBV7-2	TRBJ2-3	16	CASRQPGTEEENTQYF	TGTGCCAGCAGACAGCCCGGGACAGAGGAAGAAAATACGCAGTATTTT
few	TRBD2	TRBV11-2	TRBJ2-7	15	CASSSQREASHEQYF	TGTGCCAGCAGCTCCCAGCGGGAGGCGAGCCACGAGCAGTACTTC
-	-	TRBV7-9	TRBJ1-1	15	CASAGPRVTLAEAFF	TGTGCCAGCGCAGGACCCAGGGTCACCCTCGCTGAAGCTTTCTTT
few	TRBD1	TRBV7-6	TRBJ2-1	15	CASSFRGTGRNEQFF	TGTGCCAGCAGCTTTCGCGGGACAGGGCGGAATGAGCAGTTCTTC
few	-	TRBV20-1	TRBJ1-5	14	CSARTGRSNQPQHF	TGCAGTGCTAGAACAGGCCGCAGCAATCAGCCCCAGCATTTT
-	-	TRBV28	TRBJ1-3	14	CASSSGTGGNTIYF	TGTGCCAGCAGTTCTGGGACGGGAGGAAACACCATATATTTT
many	-	TRBV6-2/TRBV6-3	TRBJ2-2	11	CASSYPGELFF	TGTGCCAGCAGTTACCCCGGGGAGCTGTTTTTT
-	-	TRBV11-3	TRBJ1-5	11	CARPHIEPQHF	TGTGCCAGACCTCATATTGAGCCCCAGCATTTT
few	TRBD1	TRBV28	TRBJ2-1	14	CASSEQGARNEQFF	TGTGCCAGCAGCGAACAGGGGGCGAGGAATGAGCAGTTCTTC
few	TRBD2	TRBV7-9	TRBJ2-7	12	CASGSGSYEQYF	TGTGCCAGCGGGAGCGGGAGCTATGAGCAGTACTTC